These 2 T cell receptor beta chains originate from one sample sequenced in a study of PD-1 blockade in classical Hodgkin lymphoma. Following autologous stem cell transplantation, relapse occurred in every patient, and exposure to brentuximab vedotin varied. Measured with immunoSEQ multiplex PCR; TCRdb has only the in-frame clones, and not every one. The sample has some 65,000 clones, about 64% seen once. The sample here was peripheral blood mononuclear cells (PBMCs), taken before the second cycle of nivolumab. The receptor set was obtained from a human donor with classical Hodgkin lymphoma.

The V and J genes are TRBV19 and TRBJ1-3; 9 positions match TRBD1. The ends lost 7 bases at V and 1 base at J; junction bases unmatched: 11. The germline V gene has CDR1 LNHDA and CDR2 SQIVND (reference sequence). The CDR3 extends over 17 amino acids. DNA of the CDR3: TGTGCCAGTACCGAGACGGGACAGGGACGGTCTGGAAACACCATATATTTT. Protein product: CASTETGQGRSGNTIYF.

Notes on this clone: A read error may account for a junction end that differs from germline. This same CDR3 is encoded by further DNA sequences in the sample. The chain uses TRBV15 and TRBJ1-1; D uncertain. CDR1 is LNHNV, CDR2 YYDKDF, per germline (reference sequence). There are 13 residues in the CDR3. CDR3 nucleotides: TGTGCCACCAGCAGCAAATTGAACACTGAGGCTTTCTTT. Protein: CATSSKLNTEAFF.